The TCR beta chain described here comes from a study of T cells in Graves' hyperthyroidism and ophthalmopathy. Patients counted as stable if ophthalmopathy did not develop within 18 months. Uncontrolled infection, other autoimmune disease, pregnancy or lactation led to exclusion. Template material for amplifying TCR beta CDR3 regions consisted of RNA transcripts. The primer set for the first-round RT-PCR of the TCR CDR3 was HTBI. Each CDR3 protein is one row after TCRdb ran MiXCR on the multiplex PCR reads. The sample consists of about 740,000 distinct CDR3 sequences, 11% to 15% of them appearing once. Germline CDR1 SGHAT, CDR2 FQNNGV. V was pared by 0 bases and J by 1 base, with 15 bases between. The CDR3 is 17 residues long. This clonotype has at least ten counts.

The chain is built from TRBV11-2 and TRBJ1-2; possibly TRBD1 for D (6 bases). Sequenced input: blood. The receptor was derived from a woman in her late teens or twenties with Graves' hyperthyroidism. The CDR3 region has the DNA TGTGCCAGCAGCTTAGACAGGGGAGGGGGTTATAACTATGGCTACACCTTC. Amino acids: CASSLDRGGGYNYGYTF.